This T cell receptor beta chain derives from a study of technical replicates of blood from several donors. Sequencing used immunoSEQ multiplex PCR; TCRdb keeps in-frame clones, though not all of them. The data show about 75,000 clones, around nine tenths seen once. This CDR3 comprises 14 residues. V shed 2 bases and J shed 3 bases, with 10 bases lying between them. CDR1 LNHDA and CDR2 SQIVND come from the germline V gene (reference sequence). The rearrangement uses TRBV19 and TRBJ1-1; D is uncertain. The source material was T cells isolated from PBMCs. The TCR originated in a human donor in good health. The CDR3 DNA sequence: TGTGCCAGTAGTATAAGGCGGGAGGACACTGAAGCTTTCTTT. It yields the protein CASSIRREDTEAFF.